These 12 T cell receptor beta chains originate from one sample sequenced in a study of T-cell reconstitution after alpha-beta-depleted transplantation in children. Preparation of the TCRbeta library used unique molecular identifiers. One entry per CDR3 protein results from TCRdb running MiXCR on the PCR reads. The sample consists of some 250,000 distinct CDR3 sequences, around 12% of them appearing once. The sequenced sample was PBMCs from the stem cell graft donor, obtained from the stem cell graft. The receptors here all came from a human donor who donated a stem cell graft to a child with acute lymphoblastic leukemia.

This clonotype was counted many times. The gene calls are TRBV6-5 and TRBJ1-6, with D tentatively TRBD1 (6 bases). The CDR3 has 17 amino acids. V lost 0 bases and J lost 7, with 16 bases in between. Germline CDR1 and CDR2: MNHEY and SVGAGI. CDR3: CASSYSRNGRGNSPLHF. The CDR3 DNA reads as TGTGCCAGCAGTTACTCGAGAAACGGCAGGGGAAATTCACCCCTCCACTTT.

In its sample, this clonotype was seen many times. The chain's CDR3 is CASRMPGRDYGYTF. In DNA form, the CDR3 reads TGTGCCAGCAGGATGCCAGGCAGGGACTATGGCTACACCTTC. This rearrangement joins TRBV6-2 or TRBV6-3 to TRBJ1-2; D may be TRBD1 (5 bases). The CDR3 is made up of 14 amino acids. V shed 6 bases and J shed 3 bases, with 14 bases lying between them. Germline values: CDR1 MNHEY, CDR2 SVGEGT.

Many counts were recorded for this clonotype. The chain carries TRBV9 and TRBJ1-1; D is undetermined. The CDR3 contains 14 residues. The V end lost 4 bases, the J end lost 1 base, and 11 bases lay between the germline ends. The germline V gene has CDR1 SGDLS and CDR2 YYNGEE. The CDR3 loop is CASSSGRENTEAFF. In nucleotides, the CDR3 is TGTGCCAGCAGCTCGGGGAGGGAGAACACTGAAGCTTTCTTT.

In its sample, this clonotype was seen many times. V usage is TRBV5-5 and J usage is TRBJ2-1, with TRBD1 identical over 9 bases. Germline V CDR1 and CDR2: SGHKS, YYEKEE (reference sequence). The CDR3 covers 16 residues. V lost 4 bases, J lost 0 bases, and 5 bases stayed unmatched. CDR3 residues: CASSPDRGNSYNEQFF. Here the CDR3 DNA reads TGTGCCAGCAGCCCGGACAGGGGCAACTCCTACAATGAGCAGTTCTTC.

This clonotype was found many times. V and J are TRBV24-1 and TRBJ2-5; TRBD1 agrees at 7 bases. Germline values: CDR1 KGHDR, CDR2 SFDVKD. The CDR3 spans 12 residues. V shed 9 bases and J 3 bases; nucleotides not matched to a gene: 3. In nucleotides, the CDR3 is TGTGCCACCGGTGGACAGGAAGAGACCCAGTACTTC. This codes for CATGGQEETQYF.

This clonotype was seen only a few times. The chain couples TRBV27 to TRBJ2-7; D unresolved. CDR1 is MNHEY and CDR2 is SMNVEV in the germline V gene (reference sequence). The V and J ends lost 8 bases and 5 bases respectively, with 19 bases between them. This CDR3 has 14 amino acids. CDR3 residues: CASGPQVTGNEQYF. CDR3 nucleotide sequence: TGTGCCAGCGGCCCCCAGGTGACCGGCAACGAGCAGTACTTC.

This clonotype was seen more than once but under ten times. The chain employs TRBV28 and TRBJ2-7; D call uncertain. The CDR3 is 12 residues long. V lost 2 bases and J lost 5, with 7 bases in between. Germline V lookup: CDR1 MDHEN, CDR2 SYDVKM. The CDR3 spells CASSLTHHEQYF. The CDR3 coding sequence is TGTGCCAGCAGTTTAACACACCACGAGCAGTACTTC.

The V gene is TRBV18, the J gene TRBJ1-5; 7 nucleotides line up with TRBD1. The CDR3 is 14 residues long. V lost 3 bases and J lost 3; bases outside the gene matches: 2. CDR1 and CDR2 from the germline V gene are KGHSH and LQKENI. CDR3 amino acids: CASSPGTDNQPQHF. The CDR3 DNA is TGTGCCAGCTCACCTGGGACAGACAATCAGCCCCAGCATTTT.

V gene TRBV5-1 combines with J gene TRBJ1-5; D unclear. The CDR3 sequence is 13 residues long. CDR1 SGHRS and CDR2 YFSETQ come from the germline V gene. The ends were cut back, 2 bases at V and 5 bases at J, with 8 bases in the middle. The CDR3 DNA follows: TGCGCCAGCAGCTTTGAAAGCGATCAGCCCCAGCATTTT. Encoded protein: CASSFESDQPQHF. The full variable domain, completed using reference TRBV5-1 and TRBJ1-5, is KAGVTQTPRYLIKTRGQQVTLSCSPISGHRSVSWYQQTPGQGLQFLFEYFSETQRNKGNFPGRFSGRQFSNSRSEMNVSTLELGDSALYLCASSFESDQPQHFGDGTRLSIL.

This clonotype appeared many times. The genes are TRBV20-1 and TRBJ2-4; D possibly corresponds to TRBD2 (5 bases). Trimming left V 5 bases short and J 9 bases short, with 14 bases between. The CDR3 contains 12 residues. CDR1 is DFQATT and CDR2 is SNEGSKA in the germline V gene (reference sequence). CDR3 amino acids: CSAARRAGIQYF. In nucleotides, the CDR3 is TGCAGTGCTGCCCGGCGGGCCGGCATTCAGTACTTC.

The sample holds many counts of this clonotype. The V call is TRBV27, the J call TRBJ2-7, with a weak D call TRBD1 (6 bases). The CDR3 runs 15 residues. V was clipped by 6 bases and J by 2 bases, with 17 bases between them. CDR1 and CDR2 from the germline V gene are MNHEY and SMNVEV (reference sequence). CDR3 in DNA: TGTGCCAGCAGCCTTGCGGCAGGGGATGCCTACGAGCAGTACTTC. This translates into CASSLAAGDAYEQYF.

The table lists this clonotype with many counts. The rearrangement joins TRBV5-1 to TRBJ2-1; D unresolved. The CDR3 has 14 residues. The V end was cut by 3 bases, the J end by 8 bases, with 15 bases between. Germline assignment: CDR1 SGHRS and CDR2 YFSETQ. The CDR3 DNA reads TGCGCCAGCAGCTCGACCCCCGGGTCCGATGAGCAGTTCTTC. Translating it yields CASSSTPGSDEQFF.